This TCR beta chain derives from a study of blood T cells in healthy people across ages. The second PCR ran roughly 6 to 12 cycles with a sample-barcoded 5' primer and J-beta primers. TCRdb independently ran MiXCR on the 5' RACE reads; one entry per CDR3 protein. The sample consists of hundreds of thousands of distinct CDR3 sequences, approximately 25% of them appearing once. This CDR3 has 15 amino acids. J gave up 9 bases and V 5 bases, and 10 bases lay outside the gene matches. This clonotype was seen a single time. The same sample was also used in a study of T cells of mothers and their children.

This sequence originates from a boy younger than 18 in good health. Sequences were obtained from blood. This chain connects TRBV12-3 or TRBV12-4 to TRBJ2-1; 10 nucleotides agree with TRBD2. The CDR3 here is CASSTGLAGEGEQFF. The DNA of the CDR3 is TGTGCCAGCAGTACCGGGCTAGCGGGAGAGGGTGAGCAGTTCTTC.